A single sample gave rise to the 17 T cell receptor beta chains below, sequenced in a study of breast tumors, draining lymph nodes, adjacent tissues. Each CDR3 protein is one row after TCRdb ran MiXCR on the multiplex PCR reads. The data contain 20,000 to 25,000 distinct CDR3 sequences, about 41% of them singletons. Material for sequencing was breast tumor tissue. The source of these receptors is a female donor with breast cancer. Some clones in this sample may be carry-over from other donors' samples.

In its sample, this clonotype is medium-sized. The V and J genes are TRBV7-2 and TRBJ2-3; 7 nucleotides align to TRBD1. The J segment lost 8 bases and the V segment lost 4 bases, leaving 9 bases of the junction unmatched. The CDR3 length is 14 residues. CDR1 and CDR2 (germline): SGHTA, FQGNSA. The CDR3 loop reads CASSWTDRAGTQYF. CDR3 nucleotides: TGTGCCAGCAGCTGGACCGACAGGGCGGGTACGCAGTATTTT.

This clonotype was seen many times. This chain joins TRBV5-1 and TRBJ2-1; maybe TRBD2 (6 bases). Trimming pared 3 bases from V and 2 bases from J, leaving 9 bases between. The CDR3 contains 14 residues. Germline V lookup: CDR1 SGHRS, CDR2 YFSETQ. CDR3 residues: CASSSGLTYNEQFF. The CDR3 DNA reads TGCGCCAGCAGCTCGGGACTTACCTACAATGAGCAGTTCTTC.

In this sample, this clonotype turned up many times. This chain uses TRBV29-1 with TRBJ2-7, with 10 positions matching TRBD2. Germline CDR1 and CDR2: SQVTM and ANQGSEA. V gave up 7 bases and J gave up 7 bases; unmatched junction bases: 19. The CDR3 has 16 amino acids. The CDR3 nucleotides are TGCAGCGCCCGTAGGAACAGCGGGGGGGGGGCGGGTGAGCAGTACTTC. The encoded protein is CSARRNSGGGAGEQYF.

The chain uses TRBV7-9 and TRBJ2-2; the D gene is possibly TRBD2 (8 bases). This CDR3 contains 15 residues. CDR1 SEHNR and CDR2 FQNEAQ come from the germline V gene (reference sequence). Trimming stripped 11 bases from V and 4 bases from J, with 20 bases between. The CDR3 DNA reads TGTGCCGGCCGATCAGGGGGGACTAGCACCGGGGAGCTGTTTTTT. This gives the protein CAGRSGGTSTGELFF.

The CDR3 loop is CASSHGSGSSYNEQFF. In DNA form, the CDR3 reads TGCGCCAGCAGCCATGGTAGCGGGAGCTCCTACAATGAGCAGTTCTTC. The rearrangement uses TRBV4-1 and TRBJ2-1, with 9 bases matching TRBD2. CDR3 length: 16 amino acids. Germline assignment: CDR1 MGHRA and CDR2 YSYEKL. V lost 3 bases and J lost 0; bases outside the gene matches: 3.

The gene calls are TRBV4-2 and TRBJ1-4, with 9 bases matching TRBD1. Germline values: CDR1 LGHNA, CDR2 YNFKEQ. V lost 0 bases, J lost 6 bases, and 5 bases stayed unmatched. The CDR3 totals 16 residues. The CDR3 protein is CASSQDWGQGDEKLFF. In nucleotides, the CDR3 is TGTGCCAGCAGCCAAGATTGGGGACAGGGAGATGAAAAACTGTTTTTT.

This clonotype was seen once. The chain has TRBV7-9 and TRBJ1-5; TRBD1 agrees at 7 bases. This CDR3 is built from 14 residues. CDR1 and CDR2 from the germline V gene are SEHNR and FQNEAQ (reference sequence). The V gene end was trimmed by 5 bases and the J gene end by 7 bases; junction bases not matched to a gene: 8. The CDR3 here is CASSPDRDRQPQHF. CDR3 nucleotides: TGTGCCAGCAGCCCAGACAGGGATCGACAGCCCCAGCATTTT.

This clonotype was seen many times. This chain connects TRBV7-9 to TRBJ2-2; D remains ambiguous. The CDR3 length is 12 residues. Germline V CDR1 and CDR2: SEHNR, FQNEAQ (reference sequence). The germline V and J ends were trimmed by 2 bases and 5 bases, with 3 bases remaining between them. The CDR3 here is CASSLITGELFF. The CDR3 DNA reads as TGTGCCAGCAGCTTAATAACCGGGGAGCTGTTTTTT.

This clonotype was picked up one time. The junction does not match germline at one end; this may be a read error. The chain has TRBV5-1 and TRBJ2-1; the match to TRBD2 covers 9 bases. The CDR3 runs to 20 residues. Looked up from germline, CDR1 is SGHRS and CDR2 is YFSETQ. CDR3 sequence reads: CASSPFSGGRGGPSYNEQLF. The CDR3 region has the DNA TGCGCCAGCAGCCCCTTTTCGGGGGGGCGGGGGGGACCCTCTTACAATGAGCAGCTCTTC. Supplemented by reference TRBV5-1 and TRBJ2-1, the full variable domain reads KAGVTQTPRYLIKTRGQQVTLSCSPISGHRSVSWYQQTPGQGLQFLFEYFSETQRNKGNFPGRFSGRQFSNSRSEMNVSTLELGDSALYLCASSPFSGGRGGPSYNEQLFGPGTRLTVL.

The sample holds many counts of this clonotype. V is TRBV20-1 and J is TRBJ2-7; 12 nucleotides agree with TRBD2. Germline loops: CDR1 DFQATT, CDR2 SNEGSKA (reference sequence). There are 18 residues in the CDR3. J was trimmed by 0 bases and V by 6 bases; bases with no gene match: 15. CDR3 nucleotides: TGCAGTGCCGGAGGGCTACGGACTAGCGGGATAAGCTCCTACGAGCAGTACTTC. Its translation is CSAGGLRTSGISSYEQYF.

This clonotype was seen ten or more times. The chain recombines TRBV14 with TRBJ1-3; a possible D gene is TRBD1 (5 bases). V was pared by 3 bases and J by 0 bases, with 12 bases between. The CDR3 has 16 residues. CDR1 SGHDN and CDR2 FVKESK come from the germline V gene. CDR3: CASSHRQFTSGNTIYF. DNA of the CDR3: TGTGCCAGCAGCCACAGACAGTTTACCTCTGGAAACACCATATATTTT.

This clonotype was picked up many times. In DNA form, the CDR3 reads TGTGCCAGTAGACGGGGGGCAAGAGAGACCCAGTACTTC. As protein: CASRRGARETQYF. V and J are TRBV19 and TRBJ2-5; perhaps TRBD2 as D (7 bases). The CDR3 covers 13 residues. Trimming took off 6 bases at V and 4 bases at J, with 12 bases between the two ends. Germline V gives CDR1 LNHDA, CDR2 SQIVND (reference sequence).

The chain links TRBV14 to TRBJ1-2; D is possibly TRBD1 (6 bases). This CDR3 is 13 amino acids long. The germline V and J ends were trimmed by 2 bases and 10 bases, with 14 bases remaining between them. Germline CDR1 and CDR2: SGHDN and FVKESK. Written as DNA, the CDR3 is TGTGCCAGCAGCCAAAGGACAGCGGGGGACTACACCTTC. Translating it yields CASSQRTAGDYTF. The full variable domain, with the rest looked up from reference TRBV14 and TRBJ1-2, is EAGVTQFPSHSVIEKGQTVTLRCDPISGHDNLYWYRRVMGKEIKFLLHFVKESKQDESGMPNNRFLAERTGGTYSTLKVQPAELEDSGVYFCASSQRTAGDYTFGSGTRLTVV.

This clonotype is medium-sized. The genes are TRBV5-1 and TRBJ1-4; D gene unclear. V was shortened by 1 base and J by 7 bases, with 23 bases between the two germline ends. The V gene's germline CDR1 is SGHRS and CDR2 YFSETQ. The CDR3 has 18 amino acids. The CDR3 bases are TGCGCCAGCAGCTTGATGTGGACCCCCCTCGGATTGCGTGAAAAACTGTTTTTT. Translating gives CASSLMWTPLGLREKLFF.

The chain is built from TRBV6-1 and TRBJ2-7; the match to TRBD1 covers 7 bases. CDR1 and CDR2 from the germline V gene are MNHNS and SASEGT. The CDR3 covers 13 residues. Trimming removed 6 bases from V and 3 bases from J; junction bases left unmatched: 5. Written as DNA, the CDR3 is TGTGCCAGCAGCACAGGGGATCACTACGAGCAGTACTTC. Translating it yields CASSTGDHYEQYF.

This rearrangement joins TRBV19 to TRBJ1-5, with a possible D match to TRBD1 (5 bases). The germline CDR1 and CDR2 sequences are LNHDA and SQIVND (reference sequence). Between the trimmed V and J ends, which lost 4 bases and 1 base, there was a span of 14 bases. The CDR3 runs 16 residues. CDR3 loop: CASSTDWGVSNQPQHF. In DNA form, the CDR3 reads TGTGCCAGTAGTACCGACTGGGGGGTCAGCAATCAGCCCCAGCATTTT.

This clonotype is medium-sized within its sample. The V gene is TRBV24-1, the J gene TRBJ1-6, with D unresolved. V was trimmed by 0 bases and J by 7 bases, leaving 9 bases between them. The CDR3 is 15 residues long. Germline values: CDR1 KGHDR, CDR2 SFDVKD. The CDR3 protein is CATSDLPKPNSPLHF. Here the CDR3 DNA reads TGTGCCACCAGTGATTTGCCTAAACCCAATTCACCCCTCCACTTT.